The rows below give T cell receptor beta chains drawn from one sample of a study of T cell responses to AZD1222 COVID-19 vaccine. Sequenced by immunoSEQ multiplex PCR; TCRdb stores in-frame clones only, minus some. The data show 55,000 to 85,000 clones, about four fifths seen once. Sequenced here: peripheral blood, sampled on day 0 of AZD1222 vaccination. The receptors were sampled from an adult in good health. The CDR3 runs from the conserved cysteine through the conserved F or W. The D gene is left open where the match is weak. Some rows have no size entry. The others give once, few or many, or a class for an expanded clone.

>TRBV27|.|TRBJ1-2|.
CASSLWGSTPSNYGYTF
TGTGCCAGCAGTTTATGGGGATCGACACCCTCTAACTATGGCTACACCTTC
>TRBV18|TRBD1|TRBJ1-4|.
CASSPGTANEKLFF
TGTGCCAGCTCACCCGGGACAGCTAATGAAAAACTGTTTTTT
>TRBV18|.|TRBJ2-2|.
CASSPDRNTGELFF
TGTGCCAGCTCACCAGACAGGAACACCGGGGAGCTGTTTTTT
>TRBV18|.|TRBJ2-4|.
CASSPWTNKNIQYF
TGTGCCAGCTCACCCTGGACAAATAAAAACATTCAGTACTTC
>TRBV30|.|TRBJ1-1|once
CAWKQHLNTEAFF
TGTGCCTGGAAACAGCACCTGAACACTGAAGCTTTCTTT
>TRBV6-5|TRBD2|TRBJ2-6|once
CASSPGGSGANVLTF
TGTGCCAGCAGTCCGGGGGGGTCTGGGGCCAACGTCCTGACTTTC
>TRBV3-1/TRBV3-2|.|TRBJ2-1|.
CASSPSVTYNEQFF
TGTGCCAGCAGCCCCTCTGTTACCTACAATGAGCAGTTCTTC
>TRBV7-9|.|TRBJ1-5|.
CASSLGFSNQPQHF
TGTGCCAGCAGCTTAGGGTTTAGCAATCAGCCCCAGCATTTT
>TRBV19|TRBD1|TRBJ1-2|.
CASSIAGQGPGYTF
TGTGCCAGTAGTATTGCTGGACAGGGCCCTGGCTACACCTTC
>TRBV11-2|TRBD1|TRBJ2-5|.
CASSPRTGGGETQYF
TGTGCCAGCAGCCCTCGGACAGGGGGCGGGGAGACCCAGTACTTC
>TRBV7-3|.|TRBJ2-1|.
CASSPSLASNEQFF
TGTGCCAGCAGTCCATCTCTAGCGTCGAATGAGCAGTTCTTC
>TRBV30|.|TRBJ2-2|.
CAWSVLGAGELFF
TGTGCCTGGAGTGTACTGGGGGCCGGGGAGCTGTTTTTT
>TRBV9|TRBD1|TRBJ2-1|.
CASSPRDRTYNEQFF
TGTGCCAGCAGCCCTCGGGACAGAACCTACAATGAGCAGTTCTTC
>TRBV19|.|TRBJ1-1|.
CASSIRGKGTEAFF
TGTGCCAGTAGTATAAGAGGGAAGGGGACTGAAGCTTTCTTT
>TRBV12-3/TRBV12-4|.|TRBJ1-2|.
CASSRQGEGGYTF
TGTGCCAGCAGTCGGCAGGGAGAGGGTGGCTACACCTTC
>TRBV18|TRBD1|TRBJ1-5|once
CASSPPGTGVANYQPQHF
TGTGCCAGCTCACCACCCGGGACAGGGGTAGCCAACTATCAGCCCCAGCATTTT
>TRBV5-1|.|TRBJ2-7|few
CASSKSSGTDNEQYF
TGCGCCAGCAGCAAATCTTCCGGGACGGACAACGAGCAGTACTTC
>TRBV30|.|TRBJ1-1|.
CAWTLGGGEAFF
TGTGCCTGGACCCTCGGGGGGGGTGAAGCTTTCTTT
>TRBV28|.|TRBJ1-4|.
CASSPLTGRQREKLFF
TGTGCCAGCAGCCCACTCACCGGGAGACAAAGGGAAAAACTGTTTTTT
>TRBV2|TRBD1|TRBJ2-4|.
CASSDIRQGFLPWF
TGTGCCAGCAGTGATATCCGACAGGGGTTCCTCCCATGGTTC
>TRBV11-2|.|TRBJ1-1|.
CASSLEGAGKAFF
TGTGCCAGCAGCTTAGAAGGGGCCGGAAAAGCTTTCTTT
>TRBV7-9|.|TRBJ1-1|.
CASSLAGHAFF
TGTGCCAGCAGCTTAGCTGGTCACGCTTTCTTT
>TRBV7-2|.|TRBJ2-3|.
CASSLWAGASSTDTQYF
TGTGCCAGCAGCTTATGGGCGGGGGCCTCTAGCACAGATACGCAGTATTTT
>TRBV6-4|TRBD2|TRBJ2-3|.
CASSAGTSGGSDTQYF
TGTGCCAGCAGTGCCGGGACTAGCGGGGGTTCAGATACGCAGTATTTT